Here is one T cell receptor (beta chain) with its context. The CDR3 length is 15 residues. Germline CDR1 and CDR2: SGHRS and YFSETQ. Unmatched junction bases numbered 1, after V lost 0 bases and J lost 2 bases. The data stem from a study of blood T cell repertoires in COVID-19. About the study: Collection of acute and convalescent COVID-19 samples took place in the United States, Italy and Spain. T cells, B-cell-depleted T cells, or PBMCs supplied cDNA or gDNA.

How the authors handled the data: Reference gene primer amplification gave nucleated cell count estimates. Data came from immunoSEQ multiplex PCR; TCRdb stores just in-frame clones and leaves some out. The V and J calls and clone size were taken over from that table, and D and trimming were inferred from the DNA. The data show fewer than 350,000 clones, with approximately 91% seen just once and approximately 2.4% held by the top ten. This study enrolled people aged about 18 to 100 from roughly 24 US geographic areas. The sequencing input was PBMCs or T cells enriched from blood (not recorded which). The origin of this receptor is a woman in her thirties or forties with acute COVID-19. J is TRBJ2-3 and V is TRBV5-1; 9 bases line up with TRBD1. The CDR3 bases are TGCGCCAGCAGCTTGGGGGACAGGGACACAGATACGCAGTATTTT. Protein product: CASSLGDRDTDTQYF.